Below, one TCR beta chain is given with its context. This table comes from immunoSEQ multiplex PCR, and its TCRdb copy is limited to in-frame clones, with some not included. The repertoire consists of roughly 49,000 clones, with around nine tenths occurring once and the leading ten covering less than 10%. The sample belongs to a study of PD-L1 blockade in urothelial cancer. CDR1 LGHNA and CDR2 YSLEER come from the germline V gene. The CDR3 runs 15 residues. V gave up 0 bases and J gave up 9 bases; unmatched junction bases: 4. This sample comprised PBMCs, obtained around atezolizumab (anti-PD-L1) treatment. This receptor was taken from a man aged 60-69 years with urothelial cancer. The V gene is TRBV4-3, the J gene TRBJ1-6; 8 nucleotides match TRBD1. The CDR3 DNA sequence: TGCGCCAGCAGCCAAGATGGGACAGGCCGTTCACCCCTCCACTTT. It codes for CASSQDGTGRSPLHF.